This T cell receptor (beta chain) was sequenced in a study of T and B cells in COVID-19 patients. TRB rearrangements were amplified by multiplex PCR with BIOMED2 TRB-A/B primers. TCRdb re-analysed the multiplex PCR reads in MiXCR, keeping a single row per CDR3 protein. The sample yields more than 15,000 distinct CDR3 sequences, around a quarter seen once. This clonotype was counted only a few times. Its target is not known. Study-wide points: Early severe-case samples and blood from mildly ill patients during symptoms were in short supply. At recovery TRB diversity and richness exceeded healthy donors, after highly clonal active COVID-19 repertoires.

J was trimmed by 1 base and V by 5 bases; bases with no gene match: 8. CDR1 and CDR2 (germline): KGHSH, LQKENI. The CDR3 contains 19 residues. Each TRB amplification used about 250-550 ng of genomic DNA from blood. This chain joins TRBV18 and TRBJ2-1, with 16 bases lining up with TRBD2. Sequenced: blood. This TCR came from a human donor who had recovered from COVID-19. As DNA, the CDR3 is TGTGCCAGCTCATCCTTTCCGGGACTAGCGGGAGGGTCCTACAATGAGCAGTTCTTC. This gives the protein CASSSFPGLAGGSYNEQFF.